Considering frequency, the clone carrying this TCR beta chain is medium-sized. TRB amplification used approximately 250 ng of peripheral blood genomic DNA. The data are from a study of T cell clusters in autoimmune cytopenias. TRB rearrangements were amplified by touch-down multiplex PCR with mixed TRB-A/B primers. TCRdb derives one entry per CDR3 protein from the multiplex PCR reads, leaving out DNA. The listing records under 9,000 distinct CDR3 sequences. This CDR3 comprises 14 residues. The V gene's germline CDR1 is LNHDA and CDR2 SQIVND (reference sequence). These data also featured in a second study, about T cell repertoires in aging, cancer and after chemotherapy. From that second work: Repeat sampling of healthy donors over several months to years showed clear clonal overlap. Median generation probability rose over the chemotherapy interval in each cancer cohort, suggesting rebound thymic output.

Material: peripheral blood. The gene calls are TRBV19 and TRBJ2-1. This TCR was sampled from a human donor in good health. The CDR3 loop is CASSIQGGDNEQFF.